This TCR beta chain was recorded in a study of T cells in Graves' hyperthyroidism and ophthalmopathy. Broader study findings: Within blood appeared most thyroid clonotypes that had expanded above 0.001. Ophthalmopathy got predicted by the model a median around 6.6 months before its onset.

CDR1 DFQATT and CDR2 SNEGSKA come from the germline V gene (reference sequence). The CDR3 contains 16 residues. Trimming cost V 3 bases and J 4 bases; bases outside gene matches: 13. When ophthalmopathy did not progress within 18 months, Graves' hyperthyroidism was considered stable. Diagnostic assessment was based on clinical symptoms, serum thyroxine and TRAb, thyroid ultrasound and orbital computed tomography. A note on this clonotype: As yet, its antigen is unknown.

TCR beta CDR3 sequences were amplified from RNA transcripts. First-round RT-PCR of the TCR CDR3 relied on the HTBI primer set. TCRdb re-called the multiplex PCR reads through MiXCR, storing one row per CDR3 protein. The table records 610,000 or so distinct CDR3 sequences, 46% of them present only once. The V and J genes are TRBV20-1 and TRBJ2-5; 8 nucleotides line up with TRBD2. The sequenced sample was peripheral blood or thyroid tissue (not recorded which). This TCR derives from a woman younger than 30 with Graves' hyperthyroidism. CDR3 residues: CSASRGGGRIPETQYF. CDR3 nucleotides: TGCAGTGCTAGTCGGGGCGGCGGGAGGATCCCAGAGACCCAGTACTTC.